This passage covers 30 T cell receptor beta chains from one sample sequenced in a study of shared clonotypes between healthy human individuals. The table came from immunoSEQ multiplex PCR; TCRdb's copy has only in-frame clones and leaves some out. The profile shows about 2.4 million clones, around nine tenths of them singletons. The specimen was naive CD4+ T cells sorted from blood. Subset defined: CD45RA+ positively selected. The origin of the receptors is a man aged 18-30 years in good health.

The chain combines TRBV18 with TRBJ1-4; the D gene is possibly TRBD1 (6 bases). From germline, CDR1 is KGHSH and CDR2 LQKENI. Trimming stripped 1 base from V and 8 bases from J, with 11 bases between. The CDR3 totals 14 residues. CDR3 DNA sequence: TGTGCCAGCTCACCACTGGGGGCGGACGAAAAACTGTTTTTT. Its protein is CASSPLGADEKLFF.

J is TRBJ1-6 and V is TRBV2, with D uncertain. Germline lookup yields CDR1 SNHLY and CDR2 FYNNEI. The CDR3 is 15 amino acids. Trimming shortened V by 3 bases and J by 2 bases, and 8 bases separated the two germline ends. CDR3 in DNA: TGTGCCAGCAGTGACGGGCTGGCCTATAATTCACCCCTCCACTTT. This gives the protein CASSDGLAYNSPLHF.

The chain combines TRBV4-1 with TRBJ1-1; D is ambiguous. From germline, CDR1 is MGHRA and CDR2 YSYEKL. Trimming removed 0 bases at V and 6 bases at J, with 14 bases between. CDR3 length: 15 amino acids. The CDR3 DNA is TGCGCCAGCAGCCAAGATGTAGTCCCAGGAGCTGAAGCTTTCTTT. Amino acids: CASSQDVVPGAEAFF.

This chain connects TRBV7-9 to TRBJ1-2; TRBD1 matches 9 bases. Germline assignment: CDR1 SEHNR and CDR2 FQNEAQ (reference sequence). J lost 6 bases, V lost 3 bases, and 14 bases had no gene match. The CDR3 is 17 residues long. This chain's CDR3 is CASSFEGRLQGAHGYTF. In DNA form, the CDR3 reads TGTGCCAGCAGCTTCGAAGGCCGGTTACAGGGGGCCCATGGCTACACCTTC.

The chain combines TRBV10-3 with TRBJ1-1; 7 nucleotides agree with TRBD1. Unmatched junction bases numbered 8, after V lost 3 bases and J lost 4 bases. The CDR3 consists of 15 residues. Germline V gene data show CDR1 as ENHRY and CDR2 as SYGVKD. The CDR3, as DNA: TGTGCCATCAGTGATATCGGAGGGGGCGGCACTGAAGCTTTCTTT. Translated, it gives CAISDIGGGGTEAFF.

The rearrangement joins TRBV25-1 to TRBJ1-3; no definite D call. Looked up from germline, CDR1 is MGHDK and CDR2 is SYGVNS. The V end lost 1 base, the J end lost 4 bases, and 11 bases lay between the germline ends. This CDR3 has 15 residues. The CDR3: CASSESRVGGNTIYF. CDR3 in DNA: TGTGCCAGCAGTGAATCGAGGGTAGGAGGAAACACCATATATTTT.

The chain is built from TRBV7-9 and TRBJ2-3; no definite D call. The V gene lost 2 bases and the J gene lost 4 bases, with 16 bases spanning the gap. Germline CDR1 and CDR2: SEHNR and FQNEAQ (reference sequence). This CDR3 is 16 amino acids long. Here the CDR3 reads CASSLISWEYADTQYF. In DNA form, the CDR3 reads TGTGCCAGCAGCTTAATTTCTTGGGAATATGCAGATACGCAGTATTTT.

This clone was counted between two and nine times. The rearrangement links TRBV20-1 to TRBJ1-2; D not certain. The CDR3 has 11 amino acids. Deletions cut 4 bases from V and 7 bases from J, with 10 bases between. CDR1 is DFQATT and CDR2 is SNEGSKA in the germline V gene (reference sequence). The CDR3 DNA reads TGCAGTGCTACGACGGTGGGTGGCTACACCTTC. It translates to CSATTVGGYTF.

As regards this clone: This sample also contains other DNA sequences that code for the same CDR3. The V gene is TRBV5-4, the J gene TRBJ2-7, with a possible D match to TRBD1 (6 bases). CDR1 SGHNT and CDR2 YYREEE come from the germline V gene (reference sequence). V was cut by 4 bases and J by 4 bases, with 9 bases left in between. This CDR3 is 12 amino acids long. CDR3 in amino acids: CASSQDSYEQYF. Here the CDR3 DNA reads TGTGCCAGCAGCCAGGACAGTTACGAGCAGTACTTC. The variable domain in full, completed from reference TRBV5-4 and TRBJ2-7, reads ETGVTQSPTHLIKTRGQQVTLRCSSQSGHNTVSWYQQALGQGPQFIFQYYREEENGRGNFPPRFSGLQFPNYSSELNVNALELDDSALYLCASSQDSYEQYFGPGTRLTVT.

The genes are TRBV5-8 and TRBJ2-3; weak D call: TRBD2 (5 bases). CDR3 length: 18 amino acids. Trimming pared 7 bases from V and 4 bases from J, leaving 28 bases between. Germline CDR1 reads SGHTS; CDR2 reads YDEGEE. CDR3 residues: CASSAGINGGRSADTQYF. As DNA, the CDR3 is TGTGCCAGCTCAGCTGGGATTAATGGCGGGCGTAGTGCAGATACGCAGTATTTT.

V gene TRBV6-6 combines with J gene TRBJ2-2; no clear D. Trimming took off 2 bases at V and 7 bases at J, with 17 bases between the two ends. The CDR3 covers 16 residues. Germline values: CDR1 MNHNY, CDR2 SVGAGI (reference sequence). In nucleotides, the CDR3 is TGTGCCAGCAGTTACGGATCCACACAGAACGGCGGGGAGCTGTTTTTT. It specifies CASSYGSTQNGGELFF.

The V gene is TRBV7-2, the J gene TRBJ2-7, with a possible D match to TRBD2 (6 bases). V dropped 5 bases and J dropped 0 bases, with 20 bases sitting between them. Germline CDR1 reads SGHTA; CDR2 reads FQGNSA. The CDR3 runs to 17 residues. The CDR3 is CASSPQVGERASYEQYF. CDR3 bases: TGTGCCAGCAGCCCCCAAGTTGGGGAGCGGGCCTCCTACGAGCAGTACTTC.

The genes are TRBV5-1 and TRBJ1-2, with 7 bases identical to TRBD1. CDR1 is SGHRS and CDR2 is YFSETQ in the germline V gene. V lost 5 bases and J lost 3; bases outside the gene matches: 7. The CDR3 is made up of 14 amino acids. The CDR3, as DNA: TGCGCCAGCAGATCGGGACAGACCGACTATGGCTACACCTTC. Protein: CASRSGQTDYGYTF.

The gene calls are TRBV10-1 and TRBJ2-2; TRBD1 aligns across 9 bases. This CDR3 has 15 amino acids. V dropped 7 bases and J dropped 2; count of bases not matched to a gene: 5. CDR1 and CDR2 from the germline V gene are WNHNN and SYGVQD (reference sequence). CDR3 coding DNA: TGCGCCAGCATGGCGGACAGGGGAAACACCGGGGAGCTGTTTTTT. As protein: CASMADRGNTGELFF.

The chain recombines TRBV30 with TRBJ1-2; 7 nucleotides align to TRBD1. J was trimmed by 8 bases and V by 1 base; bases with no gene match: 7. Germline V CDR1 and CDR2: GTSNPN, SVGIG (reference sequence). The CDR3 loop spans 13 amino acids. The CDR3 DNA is TGTGCCTGGAGTGAAGCGACAGGGCCGGGCTACACCTTC. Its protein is CAWSEATGPGYTF.

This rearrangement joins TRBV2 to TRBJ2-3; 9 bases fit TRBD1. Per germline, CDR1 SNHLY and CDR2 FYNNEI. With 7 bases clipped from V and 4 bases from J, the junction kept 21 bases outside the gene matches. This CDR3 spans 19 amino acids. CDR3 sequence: CASTKYLRPGQGLPDTQYF. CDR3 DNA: TGTGCCAGCACCAAATACCTAAGACCGGGACAGGGACTGCCAGATACGCAGTATTTT. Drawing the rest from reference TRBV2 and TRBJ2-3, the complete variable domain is EPEVTQTPSHQVTQMGQEVILRCVPISNHLYFYWYRQILGQKVEFLVSFYNNEISEKSEIFDDQFSVERPDGSNFTLKIRSTKLEDSAMYFCASTKYLRPGQGLPDTQYFGPGTRLTVL.

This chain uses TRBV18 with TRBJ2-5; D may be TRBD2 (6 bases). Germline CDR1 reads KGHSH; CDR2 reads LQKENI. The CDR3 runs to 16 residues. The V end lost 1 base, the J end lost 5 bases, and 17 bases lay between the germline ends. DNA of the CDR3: TGTGCCAGCTCACCACGGGATACCAGGGCGGGGGAGACCCAGTACTTC. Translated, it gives CASSPRDTRAGETQYF.

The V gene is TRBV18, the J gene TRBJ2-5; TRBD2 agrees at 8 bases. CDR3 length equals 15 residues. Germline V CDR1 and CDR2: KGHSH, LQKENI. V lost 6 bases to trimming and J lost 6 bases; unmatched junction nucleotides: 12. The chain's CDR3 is CASSPTGGGIQTQYF. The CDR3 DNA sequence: TGTGCCAGCTCGCCGACTGGCGGGGGGATTCAGACCCAGTACTTC.

The CDR3 DNA sequence: TGTGCCAGCAGCCGGGAGAGCTCCTACGAGCAGTACTTC. Its protein product is CASSRESSYEQYF. The rearrangement uses TRBV4-2 and TRBJ2-7, with D perhaps matching TRBD2 (5 bases). This CDR3 is built from 13 residues. The germline V gene encodes CDR1 LGHNA and CDR2 YNFKEQ. V gave up 4 bases and J gave up 0 bases, with 7 bases separating them.

This CDR3 reads CAAEAKTVSGNTIYF. The CDR3 region has the DNA TGTGCCGCCGAAGCGAAGACGGTCTCTGGAAACACCATATATTTT. The chain uses TRBV7-9 and TRBJ1-3; D ambiguous. The CDR3 extends over 15 amino acids. CDR1 and CDR2 (germline): SEHNR, FQNEAQ (reference sequence). Trimming removed 11 bases at V and 0 bases at J, with 17 bases between.

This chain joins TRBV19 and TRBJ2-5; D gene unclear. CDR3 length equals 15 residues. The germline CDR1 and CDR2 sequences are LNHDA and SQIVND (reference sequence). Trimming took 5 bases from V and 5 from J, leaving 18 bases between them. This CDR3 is CASSPPRHSRETQYF. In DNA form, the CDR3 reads TGTGCCAGTAGTCCCCCGAGACATTCTAGGGAGACCCAGTACTTC.

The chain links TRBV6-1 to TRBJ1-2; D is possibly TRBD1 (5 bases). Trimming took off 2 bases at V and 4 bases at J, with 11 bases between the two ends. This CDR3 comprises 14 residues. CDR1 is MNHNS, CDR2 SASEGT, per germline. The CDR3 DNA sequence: TGTGCCAGCAGTGAAAAAGACAGCGTCTATGGCTACACCTTC. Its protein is CASSEKDSVYGYTF.

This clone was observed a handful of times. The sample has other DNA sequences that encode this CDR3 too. The DNA for the CDR3 is TGTGCCAGCAGTTACTCAGGGGGGACCACTGAAGCTTTCTTT. As protein: CASSYSGGTTEAFF. The chain couples TRBV6-5 to TRBJ1-1; possibly TRBD1 for D (6 bases). This CDR3 contains 14 residues. CDR1 is MNHEY, CDR2 SVGAGI, per germline. V dropped 0 bases and J dropped 4 bases, with 9 bases sitting between them.

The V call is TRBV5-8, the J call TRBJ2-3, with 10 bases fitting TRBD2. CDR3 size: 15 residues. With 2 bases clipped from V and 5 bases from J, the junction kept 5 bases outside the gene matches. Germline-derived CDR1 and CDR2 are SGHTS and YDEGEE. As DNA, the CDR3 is TGTGCCAGCAGCTTAAGCGGGAGGGCCGTAGATACGCAGTATTTT. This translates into CASSLSGRAVDTQYF.

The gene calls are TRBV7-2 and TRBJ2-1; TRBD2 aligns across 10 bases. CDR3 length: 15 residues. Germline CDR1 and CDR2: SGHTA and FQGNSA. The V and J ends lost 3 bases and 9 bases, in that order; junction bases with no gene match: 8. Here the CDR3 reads CASSFSQLAGVEQFF. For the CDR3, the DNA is TGTGCCAGCAGCTTTTCGCAGCTAGCGGGAGTTGAGCAGTTCTTC.

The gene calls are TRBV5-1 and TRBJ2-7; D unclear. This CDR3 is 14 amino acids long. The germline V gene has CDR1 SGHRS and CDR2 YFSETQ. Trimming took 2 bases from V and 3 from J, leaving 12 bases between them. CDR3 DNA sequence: TGCGCCAGCAGCTTAGGCCCTTCAAACTACGAGCAGTACTTC. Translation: CASSLGPSNYEQYF.

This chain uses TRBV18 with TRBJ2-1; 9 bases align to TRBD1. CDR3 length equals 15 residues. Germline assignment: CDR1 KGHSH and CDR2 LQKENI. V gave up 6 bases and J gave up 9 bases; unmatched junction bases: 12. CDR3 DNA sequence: TGTGCCAGCTCCCTTCTCGGGACAGGGATAGTTGAGCAGTTCTTC. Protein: CASSLLGTGIVEQFF. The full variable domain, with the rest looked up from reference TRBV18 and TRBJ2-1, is NAGVMQNPRHLVRRRGQEARLRCSPMKGHSHVYWYRQLPEEGLKFMVYLQKENIIDESGMPKERFSAEFPKEGPSILRIQQVVRGDSAAYFCASSLLGTGIVEQFFGPGTRLTVL.

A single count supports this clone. CDR3: CASSPPNLAEAFF. Written as DNA, the CDR3 is TGTGCCAGCTCACCACCGAATTTGGCTGAAGCTTTCTTT. This rearrangement joins TRBV18 to TRBJ1-1; no clear D. Germline assignment: CDR1 KGHSH and CDR2 LQKENI. Trimming took 0 bases from V and 6 from J, leaving 8 bases between them. The CDR3 runs 13 residues.

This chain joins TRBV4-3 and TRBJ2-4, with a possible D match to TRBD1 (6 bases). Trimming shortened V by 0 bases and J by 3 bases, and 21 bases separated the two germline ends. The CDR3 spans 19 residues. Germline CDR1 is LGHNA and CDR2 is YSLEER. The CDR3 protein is CASSQDTVDSKGGKNIQYF. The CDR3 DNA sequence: TGCGCCAGCAGCCAAGATACTGTCGACAGCAAAGGGGGCAAAAACATTCAGTACTTC.

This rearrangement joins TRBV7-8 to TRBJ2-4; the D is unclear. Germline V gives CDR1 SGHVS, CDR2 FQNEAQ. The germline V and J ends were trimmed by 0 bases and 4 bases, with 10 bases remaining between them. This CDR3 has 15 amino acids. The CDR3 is CASSLAGWPKNIQYF. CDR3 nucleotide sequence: TGTGCCAGCAGCTTAGCGGGTTGGCCAAAAAACATTCAGTACTTC.